This passage covers 10 T cell receptor beta chains from one sample sequenced in a study of blood T cell repertoires in COVID-19. Produced via immunoSEQ multiplex PCR; TCRdb's table is partial and in-frame only. The repertoire holds about 92,000 clones, around three quarters seen once, with approximately 8.2% in the top ten. The sequenced sample consisted of peripheral blood. These receptors came from a man aged 45 to 65 who had recovered from COVID-19.

V and J are TRBV4-1 and TRBJ2-7, with TRBD1 identical over 11 bases. Germline CDR1 is MGHRA and CDR2 is YSYEKL. The CDR3 is 18 residues long. V shed 2 bases and J 0 bases; nucleotides not matched to a gene: 9. This CDR3 reads CASSQRIYGQGASYEQYF. CDR3 in DNA: TGCGCCAGCAGCCAACGCATATACGGACAGGGGGCCTCCTACGAGCAGTACTTC.

This clone was seen more than once but under ten times. Here the CDR3 reads CASSYGQGSGNTIYF. DNA for the CDR3: TGTGCCAGCAGCTATGGACAGGGCTCTGGAAACACCATATATTTT. The chain combines TRBV5-6 with TRBJ1-3; 8 bases map to TRBD1. V shed 3 bases, J shed 0 bases, and the junction held 2 bases outside the gene matches. Per the germline V gene, CDR1 is SGHDT and CDR2 is YYEEEE. The CDR3 has 15 residues. The whole variable domain, remainder taken from reference TRBV5-6 and TRBJ1-3, is DAGVTQSPTHLIKTRGQQVTLRCSPKSGHDTVSWYQQALGQGPQFIFQYYEEEERQRGNFPDRFSGHQFPNYSSELNVNALLLGDSALYLCASSYGQGSGNTIYFGEGSWLTVV.

The chain links TRBV2 to TRBJ2-7; TRBD2 is a possible D gene (6 bases). This CDR3 is 14 amino acids long. The germline V and J ends were trimmed by 8 bases and 2 bases, with 16 bases remaining between them. Germline assignment: CDR1 SNHLY and CDR2 FYNNEI. The DNA for the CDR3 is TGTGCCAGCGTTAGAATAGCGGACGCCTACGAGCAGTACTTC. Amino acid sequence: CASVRIADAYEQYF.

For this clone: Different DNA sequences within this sample yield the same CDR3. The chain has TRBV5-1 and TRBJ2-5; D possibly corresponds to TRBD1 (5 bases). V gave up 1 base and J gave up 4 bases, with 8 bases separating them. Germline-derived CDR1 and CDR2 are SGHRS and YFSETQ. CDR3 length: 13 amino acids. The CDR3 DNA follows: TGCGCCAGCAGCTTGAACACAGGAGAGACCCAGTACTTC. This sequence encodes CASSLNTGETQYF.

This chain connects TRBV27 to TRBJ2-1, with 9 bases aligning to TRBD2. Germline CDR1 MNHEY, CDR2 SMNVEV (reference sequence). This CDR3 comprises 15 residues. V was pared by 2 bases and J by 12 bases, with 11 bases of the junction left unmatched. The CDR3: CASSLRLAGFEGQFF. CDR3 in DNA: TGTGCCAGCAGTTTACGGCTAGCGGGGTTCGAAGGGCAGTTCTTC.

The chain recombines TRBV5-1 with TRBJ2-7, with 8 bases that match TRBD1. The CDR3 runs to 14 residues. Germline loops: CDR1 SGHRS, CDR2 YFSETQ. V gave up 4 bases and J gave up 7 bases; unmatched junction bases: 10. CDR3 protein: CASSAGQVPGEQYF. In nucleotides, the CDR3 is TGCGCCAGCAGCGCGGGACAGGTACCCGGGGAGCAGTACTTC.

The chain is built from TRBV5-4 and TRBJ2-5; D is perhaps TRBD2 (5 bases). V was clipped by 2 bases and J by 5 bases, with 7 bases between them. The CDR3 has 12 amino acids. The germline V gene encodes CDR1 SGHNT and CDR2 YYREEE (reference sequence). The CDR3 protein is CASSFGVETQYF. The CDR3 DNA follows: TGTGCCAGCAGCTTCGGGGTGGAGACCCAGTACTTC.

J is TRBJ2-7 and V is TRBV4-2, with 7 bases fitting TRBD2. This CDR3 has 17 residues. V trimming: 0 bases; J trimming: 1 base; junction bases outside the gene matches: 9. CDR1 and CDR2 (germline): LGHNA, YNFKEQ. CDR3 region: CASSQDLPGGTSYEQYF. The CDR3 DNA is TGTGCCAGCAGCCAAGATCTCCCCGGGGGGACGTCCTACGAGCAGTACTTC.

V and J are TRBV19 and TRBJ1-1; D ambiguous. The germline V and J ends were trimmed by 5 bases and 0 bases, with 13 bases remaining between them. The CDR3 runs to 15 residues. Per the germline V gene, CDR1 is LNHDA and CDR2 is SQIVND (reference sequence). The chain's CDR3 is CASSAPEILNTEAFF. DNA for the CDR3: TGTGCCAGTAGTGCGCCGGAGATTTTGAACACTGAAGCTTTCTTT.

The V and J genes are TRBV4-1 and TRBJ2-1, with D possibly matching TRBD1 (5 bases). V dropped 0 bases and J dropped 9 bases, with 12 bases sitting between them. The CDR3 extends over 14 amino acids. Germline V gives CDR1 MGHRA, CDR2 YSYEKL. The CDR3 sequence is CASSQDRVGAEQFF. The DNA for the CDR3 is TGCGCCAGCAGCCAAGATAGGGTAGGGGCTGAGCAGTTCTTC.